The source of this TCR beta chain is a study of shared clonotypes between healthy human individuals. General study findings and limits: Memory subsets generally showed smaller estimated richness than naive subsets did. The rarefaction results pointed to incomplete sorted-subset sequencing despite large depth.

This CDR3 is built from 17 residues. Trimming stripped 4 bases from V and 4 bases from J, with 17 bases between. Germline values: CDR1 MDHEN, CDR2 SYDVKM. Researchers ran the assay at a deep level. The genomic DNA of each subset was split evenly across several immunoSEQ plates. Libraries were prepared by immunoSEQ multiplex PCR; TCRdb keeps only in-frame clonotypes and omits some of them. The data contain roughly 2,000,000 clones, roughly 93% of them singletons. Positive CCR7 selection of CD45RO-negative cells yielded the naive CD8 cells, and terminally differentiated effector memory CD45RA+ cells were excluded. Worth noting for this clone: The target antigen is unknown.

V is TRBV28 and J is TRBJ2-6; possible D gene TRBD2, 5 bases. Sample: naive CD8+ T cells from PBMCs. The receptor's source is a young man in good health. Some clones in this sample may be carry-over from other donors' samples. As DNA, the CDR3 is TGTGCCAGCAGTTCTCCCGGGGTCACGGAAGGGGCCAACGTCCTGACTTTC. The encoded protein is CASSSPGVTEGANVLTF.